Listed below are T cell receptor beta chains from one sample, sequenced in a study of blood T cell repertoires in COVID-19. TCRdb keeps only in-frame clones here, not all; method: immunoSEQ multiplex PCR. Seen here are fewer than 30,000 clones, roughly nine tenths observed once, and the top ten hold 19%. Sequenced material: peripheral blood. These receptors were taken from a human donor in a cohort sampled during active COVID-19. Both conserved end residues are part of each CDR3. The D gene is left open where the match is weak. Size is stated for part of the rows, as once, few or many counts, or as a class when the clone is expanded.

v_gene,d_gene,j_gene,abundance,CDR3aa,CDR3nt
TRBV11-2,NA,TRBJ1-1,once,CAGQGLNTEAFF,TGTGCCGGTCAGGGCCTGAACACTGAAGCTTTCTTT
TRBV6-6,TRBD2,TRBJ2-5,NA,CASSPGRGETQYF,TGTGCCAGCAGTCCGGGGAGGGGAGAGACCCAGTACTTC
TRBV24-1,NA,TRBJ2-3,NA,CATSVMATDTQYF,TGTGCCACCAGTGTTATGGCTACAGATACGCAGTATTTT
TRBV29-1,NA,TRBJ2-1,once,CSVKGPGTPYNEQFF,TGCAGCGTCAAGGGGCCCGGGACACCCTACAATGAGCAGTTCTTC
TRBV9,NA,TRBJ2-3,NA,CASSPRFTDTQYF,TGTGCCAGCAGCCCCCGTTTCACAGATACGCAGTATTTT
TRBV7-2,TRBD2,TRBJ2-2,NA,CASSLDPAGGSGELFF,TGTGCCAGCAGCTTAGATCCAGCGGGAGGTTCCGGGGAGCTGTTTTTT
TRBV7-9,NA,TRBJ1-6,few,CASSLDGWTDSPLHF,TGTGCCAGCAGCTTGGACGGGTGGACTGATTCACCCCTCCACTTT
TRBV12-2,NA,TRBJ2-3,NA,CASRIRQGTGTDTQYF,TGTGCAAGTCGCATCAGACAGGGTACGGGCACAGATACGCAGTATTTT
TRBV6-1,NA,TRBJ2-1,NA,CASSENSYNEQFF,TGTGCCAGCAGTGAGAACAGCTACAATGAGCAGTTCTTC
TRBV28,TRBD1,TRBJ1-2,NA,CASSFFGRQGEISGYTF,TGTGCCAGCAGTTTCTTTGGGAGACAGGGGGAAATATCTGGCTACACCTTC
TRBV6-2/TRBV6-3,NA,TRBJ1-2,NA,CASSYTGEGGYTF,TGTGCCAGCAGTTACACCGGGGAGGGTGGCTACACCTTC
TRBV9,TRBD1,TRBJ2-4,NA,CASTRDRENIQYF,TGTGCCAGCACCCGGGACAGGGAAAACATTCAGTACTTC
TRBV20-1,NA,TRBJ1-2,NA,CSARVHRTF,TGCAGTGCTAGAGTACACAGGACCTTC
TRBV5-1,NA,TRBJ2-5,NA,CASHVGGPGETQYF,TGCGCCAGCCACGTTGGCGGTCCGGGAGAGACCCAGTACTTC
TRBV4-1,NA,TRBJ2-7,few,CASSQVQGLSSYEQYF,TGCGCCAGCAGCCAAGTTCAGGGGCTAAGCTCCTACGAGCAGTACTTC
TRBV6-5,NA,TRBJ1-3,once,CATDYRGLNGNTIYF,TGTGCCACAGATTACAGAGGGCTTAATGGAAACACCATATATTTT
TRBV15,NA,TRBJ2-4,NA,CATSQRGTKNIQYF,TGTGCCACCAGTCAACGGGGGACCAAAAACATTCAGTACTTC
TRBV6-5,NA,TRBJ2-7,NA,CASSPTGRGGEQYF,TGTGCCAGCAGTCCCACAGGGAGGGGGGGCGAGCAGTACTTC
TRBV12-3/TRBV12-4,NA,TRBJ2-1,NA,CASSLAGREQFF,TGTGCCAGCAGTTTAGCGGGCCGTGAGCAGTTCTTC
TRBV7-9,TRBD1,TRBJ2-7,NA,CASSLSWQGAGSSYEQYF,TGTGCCAGCAGCTTATCGTGGCAGGGGGCCGGGAGCTCCTACGAGCAGTACTTC
TRBV7-9,NA,TRBJ2-6,NA,CASDEGGSFVLTF,TGTGCCAGCGATGAGGGGGGGTCCTTCGTCCTGACTTTC
TRBV9,NA,TRBJ1-4,once,CASSVGQEREKLFF,TGTGCCAGCAGCGTAGGACAGGAGAGGGAAAAACTGTTTTTT
TRBV6-5,TRBD1,TRBJ1-6,NA,CASRDRVESPLHF,TGTGCCAGCAGAGACAGGGTCGAGTCACCCCTCCACTTT
TRBV4-3,TRBD1,TRBJ1-1,NA,CASSQGLTGATEAFF,TGCGCCAGCAGCCAAGGCCTGACAGGGGCCACTGAAGCTTTCTTT
TRBV7-2,NA,TRBJ2-7,once,CASSPDKYEQYF,TGTGCCAGCAGTCCGGACAAATACGAGCAGTACTTC
TRBV5-1,TRBD2,TRBJ2-2,NA,CASSLSSGGTGELFF,TGCGCCAGCAGCTTGTCATCGGGAGGCACCGGGGAGCTGTTTTTT
TRBV3-1/TRBV3-2,NA,TRBJ2-2,NA,CASSQDLRLGDTGELFF,TGTGCCAGCAGCCAAGATCTTAGGCTAGGGGACACCGGGGAGCTGTTTTTT
TRBV10-3,TRBD1,TRBJ1-2,NA,CAISERDSLGYTF,TGTGCCATCAGTGAGCGGGACAGTCTTGGCTACACCTTC
TRBV7-3,NA,TRBJ2-2,NA,CASSLTVTSTGELFF,TGTGCCAGCAGCTTAACCGTGACAAGCACCGGGGAGCTGTTTTTT
TRBV6-1,NA,TRBJ2-1,once,CASSEGSGVYNEQFF,TGTGCCAGCAGTGAGGGAAGCGGAGTCTACAATGAGCAGTTCTTC
TRBV28,TRBD1,TRBJ1-2,NA,CASSLAGGGGYGYTF,TGTGCCAGCAGTTTGGCAGGGGGCGGTGGCTATGGCTACACCTTC
TRBV19,NA,TRBJ1-4,NA,CASSTNPGTPNEKLFF,TGTGCCAGTAGTACCAACCCCGGGACACCTAATGAAAAACTGTTTTTT
TRBV19,NA,TRBJ1-2,few,CASSIGQSYGYTF,TGTGCCAGTAGTATAGGACAGTCCTATGGCTACACCTTC
TRBV29-1,NA,TRBJ2-3,once,CSVALQGTDTQYF,TGCAGCGTCGCGTTACAGGGCACAGATACGCAGTATTTT
TRBV7-9,NA,TRBJ1-5,NA,CASSLQGRVSPQHF,TGTGCCAGCAGCCTACAAGGCCGGGTAAGCCCCCAGCATTTT
TRBV27,TRBD1,TRBJ2-3,NA,CASSLDRGEDTQYF,TGTGCCAGCAGTCTTGACAGGGGTGAAGATACGCAGTATTTT
TRBV7-9,TRBD1,TRBJ1-4,NA,CASSLGQGGNEKLFF,TGTGCCAGCAGCTTAGGACAGGGTGGAAATGAAAAACTGTTTTTT
TRBV5-6,TRBD1,TRBJ1-1,NA,CASSLDIRGPTEAFF,TGTGCCAGCAGCTTGGATATCAGGGGGCCCACTGAAGCTTTCTTT
TRBV20-1,NA,TRBJ2-1,NA,CSASTGLFSQFF,TGCAGTGCTAGTACAGGACTATTTAGTCAGTTCTTC
TRBV5-1,TRBD1,TRBJ1-2,NA,CASSSGDRFGYTF,TGCGCCAGCAGCTCGGGGGACAGGTTTGGCTACACCTTC
TRBV5-1,TRBD1,TRBJ1-1,once,CASSQEQGAAFF,TGCGCCAGCAGCCAGGAGCAGGGGGCAGCTTTCTTT
TRBV29-1,TRBD1,TRBJ1-1,once,CSVEGQGRNTEAFF,TGCAGCGTTGAAGGACAGGGTAGGAACACTGAAGCTTTCTTT
TRBV7-7,TRBD1,TRBJ2-1,NA,CASSRGQDLYNEQFF,TGTGCCAGCAGCAGGGGACAGGACCTATACAATGAGCAGTTCTTC
TRBV5-1,NA,TRBJ2-5,NA,CASSLGRTGGETQYF,TGCGCCAGCAGCTTGGGGAGGACAGGAGGGGAGACCCAGTACTTC
TRBV5-8,NA,TRBJ1-3,NA,CASSSTGNTIYF,TGTGCCAGCAGCTCCACTGGAAACACCATATATTTT
TRBV5-1,NA,TRBJ2-7,NA,CASSLESSGYEQYF,TGCGCCAGCAGCTTGGAGTCCTCGGGTTACGAGCAGTACTTC
TRBV6-1,TRBD1,TRBJ1-2,NA,CASSERPGQNYGYTF,TGTGCCAGCAGTGAAAGACCGGGACAGAACTATGGCTACACCTTC
TRBV7-2,NA,TRBJ1-2,NA,CASSLVGGRSHGYTF,TGTGCCAGCAGCTTAGTGGGGGGGCGTTCCCATGGCTACACCTTC
TRBV28,TRBD1,TRBJ2-2,NA,CASQGQGTNTGELFF,TGTGCCAGCCAGGGACAGGGGACGAACACCGGGGAGCTGTTTTTT
TRBV19,NA,TRBJ1-1,NA,CASARSGSGLHTEAFF,TGTGCCAGTGCCCGCTCGGGGTCGGGGTTGCACACTGAAGCTTTCTTT
TRBV19,TRBD1,TRBJ1-3,NA,CASLRQGSSGNTIYF,TGTGCCAGCCTACGACAGGGAAGCTCTGGAAACACCATATATTTT
TRBV14,TRBD1,TRBJ1-2,NA,CASSRDRGIGYTF,TGTGCCAGCAGTCGGGACAGGGGGATTGGCTACACCTTC
TRBV12-3/TRBV12-4,NA,TRBJ1-5,few,CASSSAGVQPQHF,TGTGCCAGCAGTTCCGCAGGGGTTCAGCCCCAGCATTTT
TRBV9,NA,TRBJ1-3,NA,CASSAPGGGSSGNTIYF,TGTGCCAGCAGCGCCCCTGGGGGCGGAAGCTCTGGAAACACCATATATTTT
TRBV7-3,TRBD2,TRBJ2-1,NA,CASSLSTSGRFNEQFF,TGTGCCAGCAGCTTATCGACTAGCGGGAGATTCAATGAGCAGTTCTTC
TRBV2,TRBD1,TRBJ1-1,NA,CASSPAGTGILGTEAFF,TGTGCCAGCAGTCCCGCCGGGACAGGTATCTTGGGGACTGAAGCTTTCTTT